A selection of T cell receptor beta chains follows, all from one sample in a study of early T cells in non-severe SARS-CoV-2 infection. TCRdb passed the 5' RACE reads through MiXCR, listing each CDR3 protein once. This sample has roughly 28,000 distinct CDR3 sequences, with about 5.1% found just once. Material for sequencing was whole blood. These receptor sequences come from an adult who was a healthcare worker with PCR-confirmed SARS-CoV-2 infection or an uninfected control (not recorded which). CDR3s include the opening cysteine and the closing phenylalanine or tryptophan.

v_gene: TRBV7-2
j_gene: TRBJ2-3
CDR3aa: CASSLAGLNTDTQYF

v_gene: TRBV19
j_gene: TRBJ1-2
CDR3aa: CASRPGGAYGYTF

v_gene: TRBV11-1
j_gene: TRBJ2-4
CDR3aa: CASASGGAKNIQYF

v_gene: TRBV20-1
j_gene: TRBJ2-1
CDR3aa: CSARDLGREKYNEQFF

v_gene: TRBV7-3
j_gene: TRBJ1-1
CDR3aa: CASSPRPGPNTEAFF

v_gene: TRBV15
j_gene: TRBJ2-7
CDR3aa: CATSAPAGTTFTYEQYF

v_gene: TRBV5-1
j_gene: TRBJ2-4
CDR3aa: CASSLGDKNIQYF

v_gene: TRBV14
j_gene: TRBJ2-3
CDR3aa: CASSQFGGGADTQYF

v_gene: TRBV20-1
j_gene: TRBJ2-1
CDR3aa: CSAREPTGTRYNEQFF

v_gene: TRBV7-2
j_gene: TRBJ2-1
CDR3aa: CASSRPQGEQFF

v_gene: TRBV20-1
j_gene: TRBJ2-3
CDR3aa: CSAERGGTDTQYF

v_gene: TRBV7-9
j_gene: TRBJ2-5
CDR3aa: CASSLPSQETQYF

v_gene: TRBV7-2
j_gene: TRBJ1-2
CDR3aa: CATTWDSGYTF

v_gene: TRBV11-3
j_gene: TRBJ2-7
CDR3aa: CASSLVAGTYEQYF

v_gene: TRBV28
j_gene: TRBJ1-1
CDR3aa: CASSSPGVSTEAFF

v_gene: TRBV28
j_gene: TRBJ2-7
CDR3aa: CASVGGTGGIYEQYF

v_gene: TRBV28
j_gene: TRBJ1-2
CDR3aa: CASSSNEGAWYGYTF

v_gene: TRBV19
j_gene: TRBJ2-7
CDR3aa: CASSITESSYEQYF

v_gene: TRBV19
j_gene: TRBJ2-2
CDR3aa: CASTSPLILRPNTGELFF

v_gene: TRBV7-2
j_gene: TRBJ2-7
CDR3aa: CASSPQGGSEQYF

v_gene: TRBV19
j_gene: TRBJ2-7
CDR3aa: CASSEGQGGSEQYF

v_gene: TRBV7-9
j_gene: TRBJ2-5
CDR3aa: CASSLVAETQYF

v_gene: TRBV29-1
j_gene: TRBJ2-5
CDR3aa: CSVDRSQETQYF

v_gene: TRBV3-1
j_gene: TRBJ1-1
CDR3aa: CASRGPLEAFF

v_gene: TRBV11-2
j_gene: TRBJ2-1
CDR3aa: CASSLVRGLAGDNEQFF

v_gene: TRBV5-1
j_gene: TRBJ2-3
CDR3aa: CASSLASGMDTQYF

v_gene: TRBV6-6
j_gene: TRBJ2-1
CDR3aa: CASSTSLAGGHNEQFF

v_gene: TRBV20-1
j_gene: TRBJ1-5
CDR3aa: CSAPNLGQGAYSNQPQHF

v_gene: TRBV11-3
j_gene: TRBJ2-1
CDR3aa: CASSPRTSGRVVDEQFF

v_gene: TRBV5-1
j_gene: TRBJ2-2
CDR3aa: CASSLAGNTGELFF

v_gene: TRBV5-4
j_gene: TRBJ2-1
CDR3aa: CASSRALAGAREQFF

v_gene: TRBV6-5
j_gene: TRBJ2-5
CDR3aa: CASSRDSQETQYF

v_gene: TRBV5-4
j_gene: TRBJ2-3
CDR3aa: CASSYGVEDTQYF

v_gene: TRBV18
j_gene: TRBJ1-6
CDR3aa: CASSQLDRTGGNSPLHF

v_gene: TRBV10-3
j_gene: TRBJ1-1
CDR3aa: CAIRQDREDTEAFF

v_gene: TRBV11-2
j_gene: TRBJ2-7
CDR3aa: CASSSQDRGKYEQYF

v_gene: TRBV19
j_gene: TRBJ2-6
CDR3aa: CASSTPPGANVLTF

v_gene: TRBV20-1
j_gene: TRBJ2-3
CDR3aa: CSARDPGGPGNTQYF

v_gene: TRBV7-9
j_gene: TRBJ2-3
CDR3aa: CASSQGSHTQYF

v_gene: TRBV14
j_gene: TRBJ1-5
CDR3aa: CASSQDHGRNQPQHF

v_gene: TRBV18
j_gene: TRBJ2-7
CDR3aa: CASSPGTEYEQYF

v_gene: TRBV25-1
j_gene: TRBJ2-3
CDR3aa: CASSDRRNTDTQYF

v_gene: TRBV2
j_gene: TRBJ2-1
CDR3aa: CASCPPGLAGTSSYNEQFF

v_gene: TRBV3-1
j_gene: TRBJ1-3
CDR3aa: CASSQDGSSGNTIYF

v_gene: TRBV7-8
j_gene: TRBJ2-5
CDR3aa: CASSWRGGETQYF